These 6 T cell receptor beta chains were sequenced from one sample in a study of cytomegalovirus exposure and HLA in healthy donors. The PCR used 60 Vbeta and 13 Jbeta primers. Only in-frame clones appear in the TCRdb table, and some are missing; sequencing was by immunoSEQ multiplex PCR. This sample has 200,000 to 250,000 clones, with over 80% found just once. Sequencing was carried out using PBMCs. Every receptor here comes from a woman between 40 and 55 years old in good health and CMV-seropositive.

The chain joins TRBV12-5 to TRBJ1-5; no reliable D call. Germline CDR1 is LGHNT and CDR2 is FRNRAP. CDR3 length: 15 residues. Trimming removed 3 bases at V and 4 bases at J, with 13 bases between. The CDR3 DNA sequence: TGTGCTAGTGGTTTTGGGTCAGGCGAGAATCAGCCCCAGCATTTT. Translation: CASGFGSGENQPQHF.

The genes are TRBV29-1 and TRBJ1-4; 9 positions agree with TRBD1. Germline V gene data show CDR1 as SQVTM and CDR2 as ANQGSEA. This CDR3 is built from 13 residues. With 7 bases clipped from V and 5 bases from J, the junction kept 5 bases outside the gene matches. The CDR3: CSATGTGNEKLFF. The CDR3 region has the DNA TGCAGCGCGACCGGGACAGGGAATGAAAAACTGTTTTTT.

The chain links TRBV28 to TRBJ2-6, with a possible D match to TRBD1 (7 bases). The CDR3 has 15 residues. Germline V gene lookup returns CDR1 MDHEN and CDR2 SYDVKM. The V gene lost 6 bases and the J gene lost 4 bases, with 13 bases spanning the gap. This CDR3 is CASRAGGSGANVLTF. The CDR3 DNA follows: TGTGCCAGCAGGGCAGGGGGGTCAGGGGCCAACGTCCTGACTTTC.

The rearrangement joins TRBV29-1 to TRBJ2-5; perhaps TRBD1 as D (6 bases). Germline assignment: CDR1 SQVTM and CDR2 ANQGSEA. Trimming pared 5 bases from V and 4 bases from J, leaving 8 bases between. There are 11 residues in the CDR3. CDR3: CSVNRVETQYF. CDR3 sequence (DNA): TGCAGCGTTAACAGGGTAGAGACCCAGTACTTC.

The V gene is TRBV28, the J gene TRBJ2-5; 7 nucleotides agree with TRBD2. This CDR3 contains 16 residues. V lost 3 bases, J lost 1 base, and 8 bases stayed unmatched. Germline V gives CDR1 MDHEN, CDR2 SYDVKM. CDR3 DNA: TGTGCCAGCAGTTTTAACGGGGGGACCCCCCAAGAGACCCAGTACTTC. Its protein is CASSFNGGTPQETQYF.

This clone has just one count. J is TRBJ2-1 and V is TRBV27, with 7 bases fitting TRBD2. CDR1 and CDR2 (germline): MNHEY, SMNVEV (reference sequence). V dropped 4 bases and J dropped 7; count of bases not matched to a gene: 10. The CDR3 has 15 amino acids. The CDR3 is CASSSPPSGSNEQFF. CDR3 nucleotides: TGTGCCAGCAGTTCTCCTCCTAGCGGATCAAATGAGCAGTTCTTC.